The 5 T cell receptor beta chains below come from one sample, sequenced in a study of T cell responses to AZD1222 COVID-19 vaccine. Only in-frame clones appear in the TCRdb table, and some are missing; sequencing was by immunoSEQ multiplex PCR. The sample includes around 94,000 clones, nearly 90% of them seen just once. Sequencing used peripheral blood, obtained on day 0 of AZD1222 vaccination. Receptor source: an adult in good health.

The chain employs TRBV6-2 or TRBV6-3 and TRBJ2-1, with 7 bases aligning to TRBD1. The CDR3 sequence is 16 residues long. With 2 bases clipped from V and 2 bases from J, the junction kept 6 bases outside the gene matches. Germline lookup yields CDR1 MNHEY and CDR2 SVGEGT. The chain's CDR3 is CASSYPAGTAYNEQFF. The CDR3 DNA is TGTGCCAGCAGTTACCCTGCCGGGACAGCCTACAATGAGCAGTTCTTC.

The rearrangement links TRBV19 to TRBJ1-2; 10 nucleotides match TRBD1. The CDR3 loop spans 14 amino acids. V lost 6 bases, J lost 6 bases, and 7 bases stayed unmatched. CDR1 and CDR2 (germline): LNHDA, SQIVND (reference sequence). The CDR3 sequence is CASSRTGGYNGYTF. In nucleotides, the CDR3 is TGTGCCAGTAGCCGGACAGGGGGTTACAATGGCTACACCTTC. The variable domain in full, with the rest retrieved from reference TRBV19 and TRBJ1-2, is DGGITQSPKYLFRKEGQNVTLSCEQNLNHDAMYWYRQDPGQGLRLIYYSQIVNDFQKGDIAEGYSVSREKKESFPLTVTSAQKNPTAFYLCASSRTGGYNGYTFGSGTRLTVV.

This clone has only a few counts. The J gene is TRBJ1-4, the V gene TRBV19, with 12 nucleotides matching TRBD1. The CDR3 length is 15 residues. The germline V gene has CDR1 LNHDA and CDR2 SQIVND (reference sequence). V shed 9 bases, J shed 4 bases, and the junction held 6 bases outside the gene matches. CDR3 residues: CASRGTGGFNEKLFF. CDR3 sequence (DNA): TGTGCCAGCCGAGGGACAGGGGGCTTTAATGAAAAACTGTTTTTT. Drawing the rest from reference TRBV19 and TRBJ1-4, the complete variable domain is DGGITQSPKYLFRKEGQNVTLSCEQNLNHDAMYWYRQDPGQGLRLIYYSQIVNDFQKGDIAEGYSVSREKKESFPLTVTSAQKNPTAFYLCASRGTGGFNEKLFFGSGTQLSVL.

This chain links TRBV6-5 with TRBJ1-5, with 9 bases aligning to TRBD1. The CDR3 is made up of 15 amino acids. CDR1 and CDR2 from the germline V gene are MNHEY and SVGAGI. Germline trimming cut 5 bases from V and 5 bases from J; bases unmatched to any gene: 7. The CDR3 DNA follows: TGTGCCAGCAGTCGGGACAGGGAGTTCTATCAGCCCCAGCATTTT. The encoded protein is CASSRDREFYQPQHF.

The rearrangement joins TRBV6-1 to TRBJ2-5; TRBD1 agrees at 10 bases. In germline, CDR1 is MNHNS, CDR2 SASEGT. V shed 0 bases, J shed 5 bases, and the junction held 12 bases outside the gene matches. The CDR3 has 18 amino acids. The CDR3 bases are TGTGCCAGCAGTGAAGCTCTCCTGGGACAGGGGCCGCGGGAGACCCAGTACTTC. Amino acids: CASSEALLGQGPRETQYF.